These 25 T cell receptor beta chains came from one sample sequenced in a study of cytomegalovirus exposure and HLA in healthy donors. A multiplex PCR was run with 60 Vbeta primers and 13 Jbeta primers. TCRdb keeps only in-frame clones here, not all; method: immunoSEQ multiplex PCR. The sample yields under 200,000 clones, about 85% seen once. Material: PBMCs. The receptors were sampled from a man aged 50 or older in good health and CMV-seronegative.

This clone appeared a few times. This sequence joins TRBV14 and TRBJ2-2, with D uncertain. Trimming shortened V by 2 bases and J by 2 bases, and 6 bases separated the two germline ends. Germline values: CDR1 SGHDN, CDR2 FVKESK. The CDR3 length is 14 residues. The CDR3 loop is CASSQNLNTGELFF. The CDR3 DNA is TGTGCCAGCAGCCAAAACCTAAACACCGGGGAGCTGTTTTTT.

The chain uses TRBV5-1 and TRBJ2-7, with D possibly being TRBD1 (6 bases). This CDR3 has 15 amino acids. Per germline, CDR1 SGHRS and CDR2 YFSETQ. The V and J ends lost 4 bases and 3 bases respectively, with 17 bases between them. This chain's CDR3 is CASSLNRASYYEQYF. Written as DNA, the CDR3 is TGCGCCAGCAGCCTTAACAGGGCATCCTACTACGAGCAGTACTTC.

In nucleotides, the CDR3 is TGTGCCAGCAGCTTGACCCGGGGTACTGAAGCTTTCTTT. As protein: CASSLTRGTEAFF. The chain couples TRBV5-6 to TRBJ1-1; D gene uncertain. The length of the CDR3 is 13 residues. Trimming left V 1 base short and J 5 bases short, with 9 bases between. CDR1 and CDR2 (germline): SGHDT, YYEEEE.

The CDR3 sequence is CASKGTSGYSGANVLTF. The CDR3 DNA reads as TGTGCCAGCAAGGGGACTAGCGGATACTCTGGGGCCAACGTCCTGACTTTC. The V gene is TRBV4-2, the J gene TRBJ2-6; 11 positions match TRBD2. This CDR3 region has 17 residues. J lost 0 bases, V lost 7 bases, and 5 bases had no gene match. Germline CDR1 and CDR2: LGHNA and YNFKEQ.

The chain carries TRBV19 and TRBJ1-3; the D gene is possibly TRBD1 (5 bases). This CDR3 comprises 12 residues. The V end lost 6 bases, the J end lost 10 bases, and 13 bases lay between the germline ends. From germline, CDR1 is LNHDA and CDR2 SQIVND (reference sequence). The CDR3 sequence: CASSIQEGTIYF. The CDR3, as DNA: TGTGCCAGTAGCATACAGGAGGGGACCATATATTTT.

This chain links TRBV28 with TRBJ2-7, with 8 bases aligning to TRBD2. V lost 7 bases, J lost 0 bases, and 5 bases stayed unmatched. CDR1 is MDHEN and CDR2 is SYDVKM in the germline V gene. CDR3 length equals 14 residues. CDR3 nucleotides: TGTGCCAGCACTTCCGGGACTAGCTCCTACGAGCAGTACTTC. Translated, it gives CASTSGTSSYEQYF.

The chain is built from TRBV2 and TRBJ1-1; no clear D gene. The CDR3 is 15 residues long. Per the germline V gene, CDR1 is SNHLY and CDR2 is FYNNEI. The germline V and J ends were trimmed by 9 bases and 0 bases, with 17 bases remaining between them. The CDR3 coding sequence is TGTGCCAGAGGGATTCCGGGAGGAATGAACACTGAAGCTTTCTTT. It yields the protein CARGIPGGMNTEAFF.

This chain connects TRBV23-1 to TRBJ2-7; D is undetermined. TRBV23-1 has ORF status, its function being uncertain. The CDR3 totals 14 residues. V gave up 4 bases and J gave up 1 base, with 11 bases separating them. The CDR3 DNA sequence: TGCGCCAGCAGTCGACTTCGGGTTTCCTACGAGCAGTACTTC. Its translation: CASSRLRVSYEQYF.

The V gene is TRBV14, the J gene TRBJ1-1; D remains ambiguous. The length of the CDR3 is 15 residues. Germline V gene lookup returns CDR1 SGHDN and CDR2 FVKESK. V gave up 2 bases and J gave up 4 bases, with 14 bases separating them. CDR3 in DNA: TGTGCCAGCAGCCAAACACAAGGACTCGGCACTGAAGCTTTCTTT. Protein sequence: CASSQTQGLGTEAFF. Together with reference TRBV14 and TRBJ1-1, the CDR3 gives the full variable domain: EAGVTQFPSHSVIEKGQTVTLRCDPISGHDNLYWYRRVMGKEIKFLLHFVKESKQDESGMPNNRFLAERTGGTYSTLKVQPAELEDSGVYFCASSQTQGLGTEAFFGQGTRLTVV.

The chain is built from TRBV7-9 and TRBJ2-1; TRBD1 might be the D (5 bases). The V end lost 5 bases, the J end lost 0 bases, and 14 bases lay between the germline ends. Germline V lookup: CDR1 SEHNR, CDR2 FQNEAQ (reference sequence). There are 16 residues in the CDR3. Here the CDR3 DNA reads TGTGCCAGCAGCACCCCTGGACACCCCTCCTACAATGAGCAGTTCTTC. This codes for CASSTPGHPSYNEQFF.

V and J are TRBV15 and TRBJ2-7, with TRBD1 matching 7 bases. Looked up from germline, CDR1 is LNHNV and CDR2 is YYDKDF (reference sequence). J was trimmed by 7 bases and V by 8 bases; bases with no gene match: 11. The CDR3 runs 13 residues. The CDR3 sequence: CATRRDSHMEQYF. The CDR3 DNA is TGTGCCACCCGCCGGGACAGCCATATGGAGCAGTACTTC.

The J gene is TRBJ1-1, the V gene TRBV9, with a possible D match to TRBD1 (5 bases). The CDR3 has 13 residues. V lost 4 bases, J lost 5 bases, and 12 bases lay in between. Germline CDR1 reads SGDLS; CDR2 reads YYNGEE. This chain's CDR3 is CASSSRGGTEAFF. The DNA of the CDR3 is TGTGCCAGCAGCTCTCGGGGGGGAACTGAAGCTTTCTTT.

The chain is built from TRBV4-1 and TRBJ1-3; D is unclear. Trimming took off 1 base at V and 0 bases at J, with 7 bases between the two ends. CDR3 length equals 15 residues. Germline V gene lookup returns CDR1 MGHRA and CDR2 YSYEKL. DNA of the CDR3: TGCGCCAGCAGCCAAGCGCCAGTCTCTGGAAACACCATATATTTT. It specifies CASSQAPVSGNTIYF.

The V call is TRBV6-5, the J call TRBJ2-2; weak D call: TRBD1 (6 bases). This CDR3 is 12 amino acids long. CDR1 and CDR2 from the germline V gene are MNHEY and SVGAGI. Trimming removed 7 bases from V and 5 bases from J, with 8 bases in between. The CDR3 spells CASTRGTGELFF. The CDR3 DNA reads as TGTGCCAGCACTAGGGGGACCGGGGAGCTGTTTTTT.

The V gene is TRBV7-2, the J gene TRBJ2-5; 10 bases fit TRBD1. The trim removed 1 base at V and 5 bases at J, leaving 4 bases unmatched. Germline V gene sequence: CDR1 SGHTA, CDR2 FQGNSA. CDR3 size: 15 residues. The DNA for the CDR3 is TGTGCCAGCAGCTTAGGACAGGGGGCCGGGGAGACCCAGTACTTC. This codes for CASSLGQGAGETQYF.

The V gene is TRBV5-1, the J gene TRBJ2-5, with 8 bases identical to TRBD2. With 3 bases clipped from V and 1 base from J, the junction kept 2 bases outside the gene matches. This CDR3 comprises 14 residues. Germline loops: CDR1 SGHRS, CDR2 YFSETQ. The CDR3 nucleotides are TGCGCCAGCAGCTCCGGGGGGGCCCAAGAGACCCAGTACTTC. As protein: CASSSGGAQETQYF.

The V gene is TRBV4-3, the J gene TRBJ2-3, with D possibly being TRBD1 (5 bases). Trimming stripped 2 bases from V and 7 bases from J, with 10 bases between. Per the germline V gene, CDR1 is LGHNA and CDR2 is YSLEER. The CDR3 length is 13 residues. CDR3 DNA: TGCGCCAGCAGCCAAACAGGATTAAATACGCAGTATTTT. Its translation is CASSQTGLNTQYF.

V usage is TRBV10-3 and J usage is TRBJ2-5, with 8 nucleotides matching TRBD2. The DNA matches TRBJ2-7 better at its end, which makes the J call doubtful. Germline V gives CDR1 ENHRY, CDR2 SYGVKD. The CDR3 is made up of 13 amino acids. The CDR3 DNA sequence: TGTGCCATCACCACCGACGGGAGGGGCGAGCAGTACTTC. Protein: CAITTDGRGEQYF.

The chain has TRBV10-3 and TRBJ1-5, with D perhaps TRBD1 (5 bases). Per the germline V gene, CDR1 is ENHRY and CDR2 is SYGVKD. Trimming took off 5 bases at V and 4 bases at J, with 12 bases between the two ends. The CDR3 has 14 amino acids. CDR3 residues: CAISRTGGNQPQHF. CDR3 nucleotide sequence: TGTGCCATCAGTCGGACCGGGGGGAATCAGCCCCAGCATTTT.

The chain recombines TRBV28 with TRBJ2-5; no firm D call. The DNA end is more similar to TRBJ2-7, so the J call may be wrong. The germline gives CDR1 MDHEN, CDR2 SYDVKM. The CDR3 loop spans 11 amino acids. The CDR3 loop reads CASASSYEQYF. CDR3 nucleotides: TGTGCCAGCGCCTCCTCCTACGAGCAGTACTTC.

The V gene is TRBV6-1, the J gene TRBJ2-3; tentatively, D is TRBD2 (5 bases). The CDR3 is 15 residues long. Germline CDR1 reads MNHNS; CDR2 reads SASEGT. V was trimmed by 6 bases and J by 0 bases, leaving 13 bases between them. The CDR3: CASRRERLSTDTQYF. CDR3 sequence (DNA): TGTGCCAGCAGACGTGAGCGGCTGAGCACAGATACGCAGTATTTT.

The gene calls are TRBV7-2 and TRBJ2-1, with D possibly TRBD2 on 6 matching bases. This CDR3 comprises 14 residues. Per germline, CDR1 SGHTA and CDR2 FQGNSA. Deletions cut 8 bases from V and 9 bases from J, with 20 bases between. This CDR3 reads CASGLDTGVGEQFF. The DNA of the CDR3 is TGTGCCAGCGGACTGGACACGGGGGTTGGTGAGCAGTTCTTC.

CDR3 coding DNA: TGTGCCGGGACTACTCAAGAGACCCAGTACTTC. Translating it yields CAGTTQETQYF. The rearrangement joins TRBV2 to TRBJ2-5, with TRBD2 matching 7 bases. The CDR3 spans 11 residues. V lost 11 bases and J lost 2; bases outside the gene matches: 2. CDR1 and CDR2 from the germline V gene are SNHLY and FYNNEI.

The CDR3 nucleotides read TGTGCCAGCATCAAGGGACTAGCGGGGGTAGCAGATACGCAGTATTTT. Its protein product is CASIKGLAGVADTQYF. The chain has TRBV7-2 and TRBJ2-3; 14 bases map to TRBD2. The CDR3 totals 16 residues. The V gene's germline CDR1 is SGHTA and CDR2 FQGNSA. The V gene end was trimmed by 7 bases and the J gene end by 4 bases; junction bases not matched to a gene: 7. The whole variable domain, remainder taken from reference TRBV7-2 and TRBJ2-3, is GAGVSQSPSNKVTEKGKDVELRCDPISGHTALYWYRQSLGQGLEFLIYFQGNSAPDKSGLPSDRFSAERTGGSVSTLTIQRTQQEDSAVYLCASIKGLAGVADTQYFGPGTRLTVL.

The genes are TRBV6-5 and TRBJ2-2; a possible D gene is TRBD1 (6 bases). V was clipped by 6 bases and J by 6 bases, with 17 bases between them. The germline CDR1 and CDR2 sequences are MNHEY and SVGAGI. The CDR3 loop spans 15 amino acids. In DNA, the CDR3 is TGTGCCAGCAGGATCCGGGACAAAGCCCCCGGGGAGCTGTTTTTT. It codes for CASRIRDKAPGELFF.